This entry describes one TCR beta chain. This sample was included in a study of blood T cell repertoires in COVID-19. Study information: Sources were T cells, B-cell-depleted T cells, or PBMCs; the material itself was cDNA or gDNA.

Measured with immunoSEQ multiplex PCR; TCRdb has only the in-frame clones, and not every one. This table holds fewer than 350,000 clones, about 89% found once. This sequence was found in a woman aged 45-65 years who had recovered from COVID-19. The source material was peripheral blood.

The CDR3 DNA reads as TGTGCCAGCACCCCCGGGACAGGGTGGGACAATGAGCAGTTCTTC. This sequence encodes CASTPGTGWDNEQFF. This rearrangement joins TRBV5-4 to TRBJ2-1; TRBD1 agrees at 9 bases. With V trimmed by 6 bases and J by 5 bases, 9 bases remained unmatched. Germline-derived CDR1 and CDR2 are SGHNT and YYREEE (reference sequence). The CDR3 loop spans 15 amino acids.